These T cell receptor beta chains were read from a single sample in a study of shared clonotypes between healthy human individuals. Profiling relied on immunoSEQ multiplex PCR, and the TCRdb table lists in-frame clones only, not all of them. Of under 750,000 clones in the sample, just under 75% were seen once. The sample was memory CD4+ T cells sorted from blood. These receptors all come from a woman in her twenties or thirties in good health. Both conserved end residues are part of each CDR3. D genes are given only for firm matches. A clone size is listed for some rows: how often the clone was seen (once, few, many), or a class if it is expanded.

size,D,J,V,CDR3,DNA
-,-,TRBJ2-7,TRBV4-1,CASSQVITSYEQYF,TGCGCCAGCAGCCAAGTCATCACGAGCTACGAGCAGTACTTC
many,TRBD1,TRBJ1-2,TRBV5-6,CASSLAGGAGNYGYTF,TGTGCCAGCAGCTTGGCAGGGGGCGCCGGGAACTATGGCTACACCTTC
-,TRBD2,TRBJ2-1,TRBV28,CASSGGGTSGTRKQFF,TGTGCCAGCAGTGGGGGGGGGACTAGCGGGACCAGGAAGCAGTTCTTC
-,TRBD2,TRBJ2-1,TRBV4-2,CASAIWGGSYNEQFF,TGTGCCAGCGCAATATGGGGGGGATCCTACAATGAGCAGTTCTTC
-,-,TRBJ2-5,TRBV2,CASSGWTVQETQYF,TGTGCCAGCAGTGGCTGGACAGTCCAAGAGACCCAGTACTTC
few,TRBD1,TRBJ1-3,TRBV6-5,CASRRQGSGNTIYF,TGTGCCAGCAGGAGACAGGGATCGGGAAACACCATATATTTT
-,-,TRBJ2-2,TRBV2,CASIELYTGELFF,TGTGCCAGCATAGAACTATACACCGGGGAGCTGTTTTTT
once,TRBD2,TRBJ2-5,TRBV2,CASRRRLAGGPQETQYF,TGTGCCAGCAGGAGAAGACTAGCGGGAGGGCCGCAAGAGACCCAGTACTTC
-,TRBD2,TRBJ2-7,TRBV28,CASSLYRLAGGEQYF,TGTGCCAGCAGTCTCTACAGACTAGCGGGTGGCGAGCAGTACTTC
-,-,TRBJ2-7,TRBV11-2,CASSLGIRTTVAYEQYF,TGTGCCAGCAGCTTAGGAATTCGGACAACTGTTGCCTACGAGCAGTACTTC
-,-,TRBJ2-1,TRBV6-6,CASMALNEQFF,TGTGCCAGCATGGCGCTCAATGAGCAGTTCTTC
few,TRBD2,TRBJ2-5,TRBV19,CASSIRTSGRGETQYF,TGTGCCAGTAGTATCCGGACTAGCGGGAGGGGAGAGACCCAGTACTTC
-,-,TRBJ2-3,TRBV7-9,CASSKSDTQYF,TGTGCCAGCTCGAAATCAGATACGCAGTATTTT
-,TRBD1,TRBJ2-7,TRBV14,CASSRTQGNGYEQYF,TGTGCCAGCAGCCGGACACAGGGGAACGGCTACGAGCAGTACTTC
-,-,TRBJ2-2,TRBV10-3,CAISAAAGAANTGELFF,TGTGCCATCAGTGCTGCGGCAGGGGCCGCGAACACCGGGGAGCTGTTTTTT
-,-,TRBJ1-5,TRBV19,CASSLGMYSNQPQHF,TGTGCCAGTAGTCTCGGCATGTACAGCAATCAGCCCCAGCATTTT
-,TRBD2,TRBJ2-3,TRBV13,CASSSGLAGTSDTQYF,TGTGCCAGCAGCTCGGGACTAGCGGGAACATCTGATACGCAGTATTTT
-,-,TRBJ2-3,TRBV27,CASWPTRLQNRLPPDTQYF,TGTGCCAGCTGGCCTACGAGATTACAAAACCGGCTTCCCCCAGATACGCAGTATTTT
-,-,TRBJ2-2,TRBV11-2,CASSLGESTGELFF,TGTGCCAGCAGCTTAGGAGAATCTACCGGGGAGCTGTTTTTT
-,TRBD2,TRBJ2-2,TRBV5-1,CASSLSAGGGSGELFF,TGCGCCAGCAGCTTGTCGGCGGGAGGAGGCTCCGGGGAGCTGTTTTTT
-,TRBD2,TRBJ2-3,TRBV28,CASTLVGGTDTQYF,TGTGCCAGCACCTTAGTGGGAGGGACAGATACGCAGTATTTT
once,-,TRBJ2-2,TRBV27,CASSLWSSNTGELFF,TGTGCCAGCAGTTTATGGTCGTCGAACACCGGGGAGCTGTTTTTT
-,-,TRBJ1-4,TRBV7-3,CASSVGRSEKLFF,TGTGCCAGCAGCGTTGGAAGAAGCGAAAAACTGTTTTTT
-,-,TRBJ2-7,TRBV11-2,CASSSNEDEQYF,TGTGCCAGCAGCTCGAATGAGGACGAGCAGTACTTC
-,-,TRBJ2-1,TRBV5-1,CASSFSNAERSHNEQFF,TGCGCCAGCAGCTTTTCGAATGCAGAGCGGAGCCACAATGAGCAGTTCTTC
-,TRBD2,TRBJ2-7,TRBV23-1,CASRHPRRGWLEQYF,TGCGCCAGCAGACACCCCAGGCGGGGGTGGCTCGAGCAGTACTTC
-,TRBD1,TRBJ1-5,TRBV4-1,CASSQGGQGMRNQPQHF,TGCGCCAGCAGCCAAGGAGGACAGGGGATGCGGAATCAGCCCCAGCATTTT
-,-,TRBJ2-1,TRBV5-4,CASSFRRNNEQFF,TGTGCCAGCAGCTTCCGTCGAAACAATGAGCAGTTCTTC
-,-,TRBJ2-2,TRBV11-2,CASSLDRGRGGELFF,TGTGCCAGCAGCTTAGATCGGGGACGCGGCGGGGAGCTGTTTTTT
-,TRBD2,TRBJ2-3,TRBV28,CASSLKAGGDTQYF,TGTGCCAGCAGTTTAAAAGCGGGAGGTGATACGCAGTATTTT
few,-,TRBJ2-2,TRBV4-1,CASSQPGTGELFF,TGCGCCAGCAGCCAACCTGGCACCGGGGAGCTGTTTTTT
-,-,TRBJ1-3,TRBV28,CASRSVLGQLRNTIYF,TGTGCCAGCAGGTCCGTCCTAGGGCAATTAAGAAACACCATATATTTT
few,-,TRBJ2-3,TRBV4-2,CASSLGQAPDTQYF,TGTGCCAGCAGCTTGGGTCAAGCGCCGGATACGCAGTATTTT
-,-,TRBJ2-5,TRBV6-5,CASRELGRSGRQYF,TGTGCCAGCAGGGAACTGGGACGGTCCGGCCGTCAGTACTTC
-,TRBD2,TRBJ2-2,TRBV10-3,CAIRGGRSSGELFF,TGTGCCATCAGGGGCGGGAGGAGCTCCGGGGAGCTGTTTTTT
-,TRBD1,TRBJ2-6,TRBV18,CASSPKTGTGANVLTF,TGTGCCAGCTCACCTAAGACAGGGACTGGGGCCAACGTCCTGACTTTC